The clone carrying this TCR beta chain was counted a few times. Its antigen is undetermined. The sample belongs to a study of T cell repertoires in cytomegalovirus infection. Study-level findings and limits: Carriers of CMV plus the relevant HLA were identified by cumulative public TCR beta family frequency. Predominance within the ex vivo response was attributable to HLA-C-restricted CMV-specific TCR beta clonotypes.

V was trimmed by 6 bases and J by 3 bases, leaving 12 bases between them. The CDR3 is made up of 14 amino acids. Germline V CDR1 and CDR2: SNHLY, FYNNEI. TCRdb reanalysed the reads using MiXCR and keeps one entry per CDR3 protein. This sample has 200,000 to 300,000 distinct CDR3 sequences; around 8.7% occur once, and the top ten carry around 16%. This TCR derives from a human donor in good health (CMV status not recorded). Some clones in this sample may be carry-over from other donors' samples. Sequences were obtained from PBMCs. The chain employs TRBV2 and TRBJ1-5; D is unclear. The CDR3 coding sequence is TGTGCCAGCAGCGCCCGGGAGCTCAATCAGCCCCAGCATTTT. This encodes CASSARELNQPQHF.